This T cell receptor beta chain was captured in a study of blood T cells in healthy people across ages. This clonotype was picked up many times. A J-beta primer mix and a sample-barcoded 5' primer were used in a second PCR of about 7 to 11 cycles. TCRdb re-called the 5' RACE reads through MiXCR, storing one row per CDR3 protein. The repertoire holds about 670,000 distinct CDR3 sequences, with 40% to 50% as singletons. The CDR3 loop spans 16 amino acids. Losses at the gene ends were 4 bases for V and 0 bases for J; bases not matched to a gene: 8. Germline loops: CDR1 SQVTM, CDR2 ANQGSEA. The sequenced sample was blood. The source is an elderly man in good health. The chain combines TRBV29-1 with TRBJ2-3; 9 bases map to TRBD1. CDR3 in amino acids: CSVVGTGNPSTDTQYF. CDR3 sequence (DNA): TGCAGCGTTGTGGGGACAGGGAACCCAAGCACAGATACGCAGTATTTT.